This T cell receptor beta chain was identified during a study of T cell clonality in common variable immunodeficiency. Ten or more counts support this clone. The data were produced by immunoSEQ multiplex PCR, yet TCRdb's version contains in-frame clones alone and is incomplete. The sample was found to contain about 44,000 clones, and every one recurs. This TCR derives from a person between 18 and 70 years old in good health. Sequencing was performed on peripheral blood mononuclear cells.

CDR3 in amino acids: CSANRAGELFF. The CDR3 bases that were read are TGCAGTGCCAACAGGGCCGGGGAG. The chain joins TRBV20-1 to TRBJ2-2; TRBD1 is a possible D gene (6 bases). Sequencing ends 3 residues short of the CDR3 end; the germline J gene provides the rest. Trimming took 6 bases from V and 6 from J, leaving 8 bases between them. The CDR3 is 11 amino acids. Germline V gene sequence: CDR1 DFQATT, CDR2 SNEGSKA (reference sequence).